Listed below are T cell receptor beta chains from one sample, sequenced in a study of patients and donors after allogeneic stem cell transplantation. TCRdb recomputed calls from the RT-PCR reads with MiXCR, one row per CDR3 protein. The sample includes roughly 200,000 distinct CDR3 sequences, roughly two fifths of them seen just once. Sequenced: blood, either unsorted or a sorted T cell fraction (not recorded which). The receptors here all came from a human donor who was either an allogeneic HSCT recipient or a stem cell or donor lymphocyte infusion donor (not recorded which). It is not recorded whose cells these are; they may come from a transplant donor. CDR3s include the opening cysteine and the closing phenylalanine or tryptophan. Each record gives: V gene, clone size, D gene, J gene, CDR3 protein, CDR3 DNA. The D gene is left open where the match is weak. Some rows mark clone size as missing; the rest say once, few, many or name a class of expanded clone.

TRBV6-6	few	-	TRBJ1-2	CASRPSELWGYTF	TGTGCCAGCAGACCATCCGAACTATGGGGCTACACCTTC
TRBV2	-	-	TRBJ2-7	CASRGVTYEQYF	TGTGCCAGCAGGGGAGTCACCTACGAGCAGTACTTC
TRBV12-3/TRBV12-4	-	-	TRBJ2-3	CASIGIGTDTQYF	TGTGCCAGTATCGGGATAGGGACAGATACGCAGTATTTT
TRBV5-6	-	-	TRBJ1-2	CASSRTVLYGYTF	TGTGCCAGCAGCAGGACAGTACTATATGGCTACACCTTC
TRBV27	few	-	TRBJ2-3	CASSPIVLMKADTQYF	TGTGCCAGCAGTCCGATTGTACTAATGAAAGCCGATACGCAGTATTTT
TRBV20-1	-	TRBD2	TRBJ2-1	CSALGLALRNEQFF	TGCAGTGCTCTGGGACTAGCCCTACGGAATGAGCAGTTCTTC
TRBV5-1	-	TRBD1	TRBJ2-1	CASSWSPGQEYNEQFF	TGCGCCAGCAGCTGGTCCCCGGGACAGGAGTACAATGAGCAGTTCTTC
TRBV9	-	TRBD2	TRBJ2-3	CASSVYSGDTDTQYF	TGTGCCAGCAGCGTTTACAGCGGGGACACAGATACGCAGTATTTT
TRBV3-1	few	-	TRBJ1-3	CASSQDRTVRVGNTIYF	TGTGCCAGCAGCCAAGATAGGACAGTCCGGGTTGGAAACACCATATATTTT
TRBV27	few	-	TRBJ2-1	CASSPGIPEQFF	TGTGCCAGCAGTCCAGGGATTCCTGAGCAGTTCTTC
TRBV6-5	-	-	TRBJ2-3	CASSYSLRSDTQYF	TGTGCCAGCAGTTACTCGCTCCGGTCAGATACGCAGTATTTT
TRBV20-1	-	-	TRBJ1-1	CSASLQYEAFF	TGCAGTGCTAGTCTACAGTATGAAGCTTTCTTT
TRBV6-5	few	TRBD1	TRBJ1-2	CASSNRQGYGYTF	TGTGCCAGCAGTAACCGACAGGGCTATGGCTACACCTTC
TRBV4-2	few	TRBD2	TRBJ2-3	CAADSGSSTDTQYF	TGTGCCGCGGATAGCGGGTCTAGCACAGATACGCAGTATTTT
TRBV27	-	-	TRBJ2-5	CASTTRVGYQETQYF	TGTGCCAGCACCACCCGGGTAGGGTACCAAGAGACCCAGTACTTC
TRBV12-3/TRBV12-4	few	-	TRBJ1-2	CATSSPGRYGYTF	TGTGCCACTTCCTCCCCCGGGCGGTATGGCTACACCTTC
TRBV20-1	-	-	TRBJ1-2	CSARGGHFNYGYTF	TGCAGTGCTAGAGGGGGACATTTCAACTATGGCTACACCTTC
TRBV5-1	-	-	TRBJ2-7	CASSLAAGGPYEQYF	TGCGCCAGCAGCTTGGCGGCCGGGGGGCCTTACGAGCAGTACTTC
TRBV10-3	once	-	TRBJ2-5	CAISLMGAETQYF	TGTGCCATCAGTTTGATGGGGGCAGAGACCCAGTACTTC
TRBV28	few	-	TRBJ1-1	CASSLNAGAVGAFF	TGTGCCAGCAGTTTAAACGCGGGGGCGGTTGGGGCTTTCTTT
TRBV5-5	-	TRBD1	TRBJ1-1	CASSWAQGTEAFF	TGTGCCAGCAGTTGGGCACAGGGGACTGAAGCTTTCTTT
TRBV27	many	TRBD1	TRBJ1-2	CASSLRTGYGYTF	TGTGCCAGCAGTTTAAGGACAGGCTATGGCTACACCTTC
TRBV4-2	-	TRBD1	TRBJ1-1	CASSQGTGGADTEAFF	TGTGCCAGCAGCCAAGGGACAGGGGGCGCGGACACTGAAGCTTTCTTT
TRBV12-3/TRBV12-4	few	-	TRBJ1-2	CASRYDTYYGYTF	TGTGCCAGCAGATACGACACCTACTATGGCTACACCTTC
TRBV4-3	-	-	TRBJ1-1	CASSHKRLNTEAFF	TGCGCCAGCAGCCATAAAAGGCTGAACACTGAAGCTTTCTTT
TRBV21-1	few	-	TRBJ1-6	CASSPTGGHSPLHF	TGTGCCAGCAGCCCGACAGGGGGCCATTCACCCCTCCACTTT
TRBV6-5	-	-	TRBJ2-7	CASSYFGSYAPDEQYF	TGTGCCAGCAGTTACTTCGGAAGTTATGCGCCGGACGAGCAGTACTTC
TRBV9	-	-	TRBJ2-1	CASSVAGGWEQFF	TGTGCCAGCAGCGTAGCCGGGGGCTGGGAGCAGTTCTTC
TRBV7-9	-	-	TRBJ1-2	CASSSGSRLGYTF	TGTGCCAGCAGCTCTGGGAGTCGCCTCGGCTACACCTTC
TRBV5-1	-	-	TRBJ1-1	CASNLAGMKKNTEAFF	TGCGCCAGCAACCTGGCGGGGATGAAAAAGAACACTGAAGCTTTCTTT
TRBV27	few	-	TRBJ1-5	CASGPEISNQPQHF	TGTGCCAGCGGCCCTGAGATTAGCAATCAGCCCCAGCATTTT
TRBV11-2	-	-	TRBJ1-1	CASSASNGRTGWDTEAFF	TGTGCCAGCAGCGCCTCAAATGGGAGAACAGGGTGGGACACTGAAGCTTTCTTT
TRBV5-1	-	-	TRBJ2-3	CASSPAWDTQYF	TGCGCCAGCAGCCCCGCCTGGGATACGCAGTATTTT
TRBV12-3/TRBV12-4	-	-	TRBJ1-5	CATSPQDGNQPQHF	TGTGCCACCTCTCCCCAGGACGGCAATCAGCCCCAGCATTTT
TRBV7-9	-	-	TRBJ2-3	CASNQAGRTDTQYF	TGTGCCAGCAACCAAGCCGGCCGAACAGATACGCAGTATTTT
TRBV29-1	many	-	TRBJ1-1	CSVAGPEAFF	TGCAGCGTTGCTGGGCCTGAAGCTTTCTTT
TRBV29-1	many	-	TRBJ1-1	CSGIDWLNTEAFF	TGCAGCGGGATTGATTGGTTGAACACTGAAGCTTTCTTT
TRBV5-1	-	TRBD1	TRBJ2-7	CASTRSLDRAYEQYF	TGCGCCAGCACTCGTTCGCTGGACAGGGCCTACGAGCAGTACTTC